This TCR beta chain stems from a study of monozygotic twins with inflammatory bowel disease. Findings of the study overall: A single strong clonotype or signal linked to IBD was not supported. Twins with IBD had fewer clonotypes in common with others than healthy twins, particularly during disease activity. Healthy co-twins had higher TCRbeta inverse Simpson diversity than their IBD twins.

For this clonotype: What it binds is not known.

During cDNA synthesis, UMIs that each contained a 6-nucleotide sample barcode were added by means of template switching. TCRdb derives one entry per CDR3 protein from the 5' RACE reads, leaving out DNA. This listing includes some 150,000 distinct CDR3 sequences. Sequenced input: blood. The source of this sequence is a human donor with ulcerative colitis or Crohn's disease, or a healthy co-twin of an affected twin (not recorded which).

This CDR3 is CASSHPYNEQFF. The chain employs TRBV18 and TRBJ2-1. The CDR3 runs to 12 residues. Per the germline V gene, CDR1 is KGHSH and CDR2 is LQKENI. The whole variable domain, remainder taken from reference TRBV18 and TRBJ2-1, is NAGVMQNPRHLVRRRGQEARLRCSPMKGHSHVYWYRQLPEEGLKFMVYLQKENIIDESGMPKERFSAEFPKEGPSILRIQQVVRGDSAAYFCASSHPYNEQFFGPGTRLTVL.